This note documents a single T cell receptor (beta chain) sequence. This sample was taken from a study of blood T cell repertoires in COVID-19. The CDR3 length is 16 residues. V lost 3 bases and J lost 0; bases outside the gene matches: 7. From germline, CDR1 is SGHRS and CDR2 YFSETQ. TCRdb keeps only in-frame clones here, not all; method: immunoSEQ multiplex PCR. Seen here are over 90,000 clones, over 70% observed once, and the top ten hold 20% to 30%. The origin of this receptor is a man older than 75 with active or convalescent COVID-19. Specimen: peripheral blood. The V and J genes are TRBV5-1 and TRBJ1-1; 8 bases line up with TRBD1. CDR3 sequence: CASSSRTGKMNTEAFF. CDR3 DNA sequence: TGCGCCAGCAGCTCAAGGACAGGGAAGATGAACACTGAAGCTTTCTTT.